These 25 T cell receptor beta chains share one sample of origin, sequenced in a study of blood T cell repertoires in COVID-19. Profiled with immunoSEQ multiplex PCR; TCRdb holds only in-frame clones, not every one. The table shows about 85,000 clones, with around 93% occurring only once. Sequencing was performed on peripheral blood. The source of these receptors is a human donor with active COVID-19. The donor label of this sample is uncertain.

The gene calls are TRBV28 and TRBJ1-3; D remains ambiguous. Germline CDR1 MDHEN, CDR2 SYDVKM. The CDR3 contains 13 residues. Deletions cut 7 bases from V and 0 bases from J, with 7 bases between. CDR3 amino acids: CASKALSGNTIYF. For the CDR3, the DNA is TGTGCCAGCAAAGCTCTCTCTGGAAACACCATATATTTT. Combining the CDR3 with reference TRBV28 and TRBJ1-3 gives the whole variable domain DVKVTQSSRYLVKRTGEKVFLECVQDMDHENMFWYRQDPGLGLRLIYFSYDVKMKEKGDIPEGYSVSREKKERFSLILESASTNQTSMYLCASKALSGNTIYFGEGSWLTVV.

This clone appeared a single time. The chain couples TRBV27 to TRBJ2-3; 8 bases align to TRBD1. Germline CDR1 MNHEY, CDR2 SMNVEV (reference sequence). Unmatched junction bases numbered 4, after V lost 5 bases and J lost 3 bases. This CDR3 is 14 amino acids long. The CDR3: CASSIRQGTDTQYF. The CDR3 nucleotides are TGTGCCAGCAGTATTCGACAGGGGACAGATACGCAGTATTTT.

Only one count was recorded for this clone. The chain couples TRBV5-6 to TRBJ1-2; D gene unclear. The CDR3 covers 18 residues. The germline V gene has CDR1 SGHDT and CDR2 YYEEEE. Trimming stripped 0 bases from V and 5 bases from J, with 23 bases between. This CDR3 reads CASSLDRGVVRGMYGYTF. The CDR3 bases are TGTGCCAGCAGCTTGGATCGCGGGGTTGTGCGGGGAATGTATGGCTACACCTTC.

This clone was recorded a few times. The gene calls are TRBV6-4 and TRBJ2-3; 10 bases are a match to TRBD2. With V trimmed by 3 bases and J by 4 bases, 4 bases remained unmatched. Germline CDR1 is MRHNA and CDR2 is SNTAGT. This CDR3 is built from 15 residues. The CDR3 spells CASSESGGASDTQYF. CDR3 sequence (DNA): TGTGCCAGCAGTGAGAGCGGGGGGGCCTCAGATACGCAGTATTTT.

This chain connects TRBV7-9 to TRBJ1-6; 8 bases fit TRBD1. This CDR3 is 16 amino acids long. The germline gives CDR1 SEHNR, CDR2 FQNEAQ (reference sequence). Trimming cost V 3 bases and J 2 bases; bases outside gene matches: 3. The CDR3 DNA sequence: TGTGCCAGCAGCTTCGACAGGGGTACCTATAATTCACCCCTCCACTTT. Protein product: CASSFDRGTYNSPLHF.

This clone was observed a single time. The chain couples TRBV6-5 to TRBJ1-6, with unresolved D. Trimming shortened V by 3 bases and J by 7 bases, and 7 bases separated the two germline ends. Per germline, CDR1 MNHEY and CDR2 SVGAGI. The CDR3 sequence is 13 residues long. CDR3 DNA sequence: TGTGCCAGCAGTTATACCGGGAATTCACCCCTCCACTTT. Translating gives CASSYTGNSPLHF.

This clone was recorded a few times. This chain joins TRBV24-1 and TRBJ2-3, with 7 positions matching TRBD2. This CDR3 contains 15 residues. V was pared by 3 bases and J by 1 base, with 3 bases of the junction left unmatched. CDR1 is KGHDR and CDR2 is SFDVKD in the germline V gene. The CDR3 here is CATSDGGVGTDTQYF. The CDR3, as DNA: TGTGCCACCAGTGATGGGGGGGTAGGCACAGATACGCAGTATTTT.

CDR3 coding DNA: TGTGCCAGCAGCATAACCCCCTGGGGGACAGGGGGCCCAGATACGCAGTATTTT. Its translation: CASSITPWGTGGPDTQYF. The V and J genes are TRBV7-2 and TRBJ2-3, with TRBD1 matching over 12 bases. This CDR3 comprises 18 residues. Trimming removed 5 bases from V and 4 bases from J; junction bases left unmatched: 13. Germline V CDR1 and CDR2: SGHTA, FQGNSA.

The J gene is TRBJ2-7, the V gene TRBV5-4; D ambiguous. The CDR3 is 14 residues long. Germline V gene sequence: CDR1 SGHNT, CDR2 YYREEE (reference sequence). Trimming removed 2 bases at V and 5 bases at J, with 14 bases between. The CDR3 region is CASSFGRFSDEQYF. The DNA for the CDR3 is TGTGCCAGCAGCTTTGGCAGGTTTTCCGACGAGCAGTACTTC.

The chain is built from TRBV7-8 and TRBJ1-2; perhaps TRBD1 as D (6 bases). The ends were cut back, 5 bases at V and 2 bases at J, with 15 bases in the middle. The CDR3 contains 15 residues. CDR1 is SGHVS, CDR2 FQNEAQ, per germline. For the CDR3, the DNA is TGTGCCAGCAGCGAACTCTCGACAGGAAACTATGGCTACACCTTC. It specifies CASSELSTGNYGYTF.

The rearrangement uses TRBV24-1 and TRBJ1-1, with D hard to call. Germline V gene sequence: CDR1 KGHDR, CDR2 SFDVKD. With 3 bases removed from V and 7 bases from J, the gap between germline ends came to 5 bases. This CDR3 region has 11 residues. CDR3 protein: CATSDGSEAFF. For the CDR3, the DNA is TGTGCCACCAGTGATGGGAGTGAAGCTTTCTTT.

The chain recombines TRBV11-2 with TRBJ2-7, with a possible D match to TRBD2 (5 bases). The CDR3 length is 13 residues. Trimming took off 6 bases at V and 7 bases at J, with 16 bases between the two ends. From germline, CDR1 is SGHAT and CDR2 FQNNGV. CDR3 nucleotides: TGTGCCAGCAGAGCTCAACCCTCGGGGGAGCAGTACTTC. Translating gives CASRAQPSGEQYF.

In its sample, this clone was seen once. V usage is TRBV5-1 and J usage is TRBJ2-1; 9 bases are a match to TRBD1. This CDR3 contains 16 residues. CDR1 is SGHRS and CDR2 is YFSETQ in the germline V gene. J lost 4 bases, V lost 0 bases, and 5 bases had no gene match. The CDR3 spells CASSLAWDRVYNEQFF. CDR3 nucleotides: TGCGCCAGCAGCTTGGCCTGGGACAGGGTTTACAATGAGCAGTTCTTC.

The V gene is TRBV19, the J gene TRBJ1-4; 9 bases match TRBD1. This CDR3 has 15 amino acids. CDR1 LNHDA and CDR2 SQIVND come from the germline V gene (reference sequence). J gave up 5 bases and V 5 bases, and 6 bases lay outside the gene matches. This CDR3 is CASSPGQGLNEKLFF. The CDR3 coding sequence is TGTGCCAGTAGTCCGGGACAGGGATTAAATGAAAAACTGTTTTTT.

The chain uses TRBV11-3 and TRBJ2-1, with a tentative D call TRBD2 (6 bases). The V and J ends lost 0 bases and 8 bases respectively, with 11 bases between them. The germline V gene has CDR1 SGHNT and CDR2 YENEEA. This CDR3 has 14 residues. CDR3 in DNA: TGTGCCAGCAGCTTAGACGGGGGTATGGATGAGCAGTTCTTC. This gives the protein CASSLDGGMDEQFF.

This chain links TRBV5-1 with TRBJ2-7, with TRBD1 identical over 8 bases. The CDR3 extends over 15 amino acids. CDR1 and CDR2 (germline): SGHRS, YFSETQ. V lost 6 bases, J lost 7 bases, and 15 bases stayed unmatched. As DNA, the CDR3 is TGCGCCAGCACCGACAGGGGATGGTCGGAAGATGAGCAGTACTTC. It codes for CASTDRGWSEDEQYF.

The chain uses TRBV10-3 and TRBJ1-5; D might be TRBD1 (5 bases). This CDR3 has 15 amino acids. The germline V and J ends were trimmed by 2 bases and 5 bases, with 13 bases remaining between them. Per germline, CDR1 ENHRY and CDR2 SYGVKD. The chain's CDR3 is CAISERPAGDQPQHF. The CDR3 bases are TGTGCCATCAGTGAGAGGCCGGCGGGGGATCAGCCCCAGCATTTT.

The J gene is TRBJ2-2, the V gene TRBV7-3; a possible D gene is TRBD1 (6 bases). The ends were cut back, 5 bases at V and 1 base at J, with 14 bases in the middle. This CDR3 comprises 16 residues. The germline gives CDR1 SGHTA, CDR2 FQGTGA. CDR3 in amino acids: CASSQPKGQNTGELFF. DNA of the CDR3: TGTGCCAGCAGCCAGCCAAAGGGACAGAACACCGGGGAGCTGTTTTTT.

This clone has only one observation. The gene calls are TRBV5-1 and TRBJ2-2, with TRBD2 identical over 11 bases. The V and J ends lost 4 bases and 5 bases, in that order; junction bases with no gene match: 7. Germline CDR1 SGHRS, CDR2 YFSETQ. The CDR3 contains 16 residues. The CDR3 bases are TGCGCCAGCAGCGTACTAGCGGGGGCGGATACCGGGGAGCTGTTTTTT. Its protein is CASSVLAGADTGELFF.

The J gene is TRBJ2-7, the V gene TRBV5-1; 8 bases are shared with TRBD1. The CDR3 totals 13 residues. V shed 4 bases and J 5 bases; nucleotides not matched to a gene: 5. CDR1 SGHRS and CDR2 YFSETQ come from the germline V gene. DNA of the CDR3: TGCGCCAGCAGCCGCGGACAGGGCGACGAGCAGTACTTC. This translates into CASSRGQGDEQYF.

The rearrangement links TRBV5-1 to TRBJ2-5, with D perhaps matching TRBD2 (7 bases). Germline assignment: CDR1 SGHRS and CDR2 YFSETQ. The length of the CDR3 is 16 residues. Trimming pared 0 bases from V and 4 bases from J, leaving 16 bases between. Here the CDR3 DNA reads TGCGCCAGCAGCTTGGTCACGAGGGGGGGCACAGAGACCCAGTACTTC. Residues: CASSLVTRGGTETQYF. The full variable domain, its missing parts supplied by reference TRBV5-1 and TRBJ2-5, is KAGVTQTPRYLIKTRGQQVTLSCSPISGHRSVSWYQQTPGQGLQFLFEYFSETQRNKGNFPGRFSGRQFSNSRSEMNVSTLELGDSALYLCASSLVTRGGTETQYFGPGTRLLVL.

The chain carries TRBV5-6 and TRBJ2-1, with TRBD1 identical over 9 bases. The germline CDR1 and CDR2 sequences are SGHDT and YYEEEE. There are 15 residues in the CDR3. The junction had 4 bases not matched to a gene; V was cut back by 3 bases and J by 3 bases. DNA for the CDR3: TGTGCCAGCAGCTCCTGGACAGGGGTCTACAATGAGCAGTTCTTC. Encoded protein: CASSSWTGVYNEQFF.

J is TRBJ2-4 and V is TRBV20-1, with D unclear. Trimming left V 3 bases short and J 0 bases short, with 6 bases between. The germline V gene has CDR1 DFQATT and CDR2 SNEGSKA (reference sequence). The CDR3 has 13 amino acids. CDR3 in amino acids: CSASRVAKNIQYF. In DNA, the CDR3 is TGCAGTGCTAGTCGTGTAGCCAAAAACATTCAGTACTTC.

V and J are TRBV19 and TRBJ1-3; TRBD1 matches 7 bases. CDR3 length equals 19 residues. Germline trimming cut 0 bases from V and 0 bases from J; bases unmatched to any gene: 11. Germline CDR1 and CDR2: LNHDA and SQIVND (reference sequence). Here the CDR3 reads CASSIDLPPDRSSGNTIYF. The CDR3 DNA reads TGTGCCAGTAGTATAGATCTACCGCCGGACAGGAGCTCTGGAAACACCATATATTTT.

The genes are TRBV6-4 and TRBJ2-3; 10 nucleotides align to TRBD2. After removal of 2 bases from V and 3 bases from J, the junction contained 8 bases not matched to a gene. CDR1 and CDR2 from the germline V gene are MRHNA and SNTAGT. This CDR3 is 17 amino acids long. This CDR3 reads CASSDAQRGGWTDTQYF. Here the CDR3 DNA reads TGTGCCAGCAGTGACGCTCAGCGGGGGGGTTGGACAGATACGCAGTATTTT.